This entry lists 27 T cell receptor beta chains sequenced from one sample in a study of shared clonotypes between healthy human individuals. Sequenced by immunoSEQ multiplex PCR; TCRdb stores in-frame clones only, minus some. The sample shows about 1.1 million clones, approximately 80% of them seen only once. The material sequenced was memory CD4+ T cells from PBMCs. Sample subset: CD45RA-negative fraction. The receptors were gathered from a man aged 18 to 30 in good health. Some clones in this sample may be carry-over from other donors' samples.

The V and J genes are TRBV5-1 and TRBJ2-5; D gene uncertain. Germline CDR1 SGHRS, CDR2 YFSETQ. The CDR3 is 14 residues long. The V end was cut by 0 bases, the J end by 6 bases, with 12 bases between. In DNA, the CDR3 is TGCGCCAGCAGCTTGGAGGTCAGCCCGAAGACCCAGTACTTC. Translated: CASSLEVSPKTQYF.

The chain employs TRBV5-1 and TRBJ2-5; TRBD2 matches at 8 bases. Trimming took 0 bases from V and 2 from J; bases not matched to a gene: 6. CDR3 length equals 16 residues. The germline gives CDR1 SGHRS, CDR2 YFSETQ. The CDR3 DNA reads TGCGCCAGCAGCTTGGTAGCGGGATCCCTTCAAGAGACCCAGTACTTC. It translates to CASSLVAGSLQETQYF.

The V gene is TRBV7-2, the J gene TRBJ2-5, with 7 positions matching TRBD1. Germline CDR1 and CDR2: SGHTA and FQGNSA. Trimming took 4 bases from V and 3 from J; bases not matched to a gene: 5. The CDR3 loop spans 14 amino acids. In DNA, the CDR3 is TGTGCCAGCAGCTGGGACAGTAGGGAAGAGACCCAGTACTTC. Translated, it gives CASSWDSREETQYF.

V is TRBV4-1 and J is TRBJ2-3, with 7 positions matching TRBD2. CDR3 length equals 17 residues. Losses at the gene ends were 3 bases for V and 2 bases for J; bases not matched to a gene: 11. Germline V gives CDR1 MGHRA, CDR2 YSYEKL. DNA for the CDR3: TGCGCCAGCAGCCAGTACTCGGCTAGCGGTAACACAGATACGCAGTATTTT. It encodes CASSQYSASGNTDTQYF.

The rearrangement uses TRBV7-2 and TRBJ2-1; 11 positions agree with TRBD2. There are 12 residues in the CDR3. Looked up from germline, CDR1 is SGHTA and CDR2 is FQGNSA. The junction had 4 bases not matched to a gene; V was cut back by 3 bases and J by 15 bases. CDR3 sequence (DNA): TGTGCCAGCAGCTTTCTAGCGGGAGGAAGGTTCTTC. Protein product: CASSFLAGGRFF.

This rearrangement joins TRBV7-6 to TRBJ2-5; TRBD1 is a possible D gene (5 bases). The J call may not be correct, given that the DNA end is closer to TRBJ2-7. The V gene's germline CDR1 is SGHVS and CDR2 FNYEAQ. This CDR3 region has 14 residues. The CDR3: CASSLGAGPYEQYF. The CDR3 DNA follows: TGTGCCAGCAGCTTAGGGGCAGGGCCCTACGAGCAGTACTTC.

The rearrangement links TRBV7-8 to TRBJ1-1; D uncertain. V was trimmed by 7 bases and J by 1 base, leaving 13 bases between them. The germline V gene encodes CDR1 SGHVS and CDR2 FQNEAQ. The CDR3 totals 14 residues. The CDR3 nucleotides are TGTGCCAGCATCCCGCAGACGGGGAACACTGAAGCTTTCTTT. The encoded protein is CASIPQTGNTEAFF. Together with reference TRBV7-8 and TRBJ1-1, the CDR3 gives the full variable domain: GAGVSQSPRYKVAKRGQDVALRCDPISGHVSLFWYQQALGQGPEFLTYFQNEAQLDKSGLPSDRFFAERPEGSVSTLKIQRTQQEDSAVYLCASIPQTGNTEAFFGQGTRLTVV.

V gene TRBV2 combines with J gene TRBJ1-1; perhaps TRBD1 as D (6 bases). With 4 bases removed from V and 4 bases from J, the gap between germline ends came to 7 bases. CDR3 size: 12 residues. CDR1 and CDR2 (germline): SNHLY, FYNNEI. CDR3 sequence reads: CASSGDTTEAFF. As DNA, the CDR3 is TGTGCCAGCAGTGGGGACACCACTGAAGCTTTCTTT.

The chain links TRBV28 to TRBJ2-3, with D possibly called TRBD1 or TRBD2 (5 bases each). Looked up from germline, CDR1 is MDHEN and CDR2 is SYDVKM. The CDR3 runs 15 residues. V lost 5 bases and J 5 bases, leaving 17 bases between the germline ends. The CDR3 region has the DNA TGTGCCAGCAGTAGAGGGACCGCGAGGGTAGATACGCAGTATTTT. Amino acid sequence: CASSRGTARVDTQYF. Variable domain in full (rest from reference TRBV28 and TRBJ2-3): DVKVTQSSRYLVKRTGEKVFLECVQDMDHENMFWYRQDPGLGLRLIYFSYDVKMKEKGDIPEGYSVSREKKERFSLILESASTNQTSMYLCASSRGTARVDTQYFGPGTRLTVL.

The V and J genes are TRBV9 and TRBJ1-4; D remains unclear. Germline CDR1 is SGDLS and CDR2 is YYNGEE. The V end was cut by 4 bases, the J end by 5 bases, with 21 bases between. This CDR3 is built from 17 residues. CDR3 in amino acids: CASSRSTIQSGNEKLFF. Here the CDR3 DNA reads TGTGCCAGCAGCCGATCCACTATACAGAGCGGGAATGAAAAACTGTTTTTT.

In DNA, the CDR3 is TGCGCCAGCAGCTTGGAACCACCTGGCTACGAGCAGTACTTC. Its protein product is CASSLEPPGYEQYF. The rearrangement uses TRBV5-1 and TRBJ2-7; no clear D. V dropped 0 bases and J dropped 3 bases, with 10 bases sitting between them. CDR1 SGHRS and CDR2 YFSETQ come from the germline V gene. CDR3 length: 14 residues.

DNA for the CDR3: TGCAGTACCGGTGCCCAAGAGACCCAGTACTTC. Translated, it gives CSTGAQETQYF. The V and J genes are TRBV29-1 and TRBJ2-5; D is undetermined. CDR1 SQVTM and CDR2 ANQGSEA come from the germline V gene. The length of the CDR3 is 11 residues.

As concerns this clone: A read error may explain this, as a much larger clone is one base away. The chain joins TRBV2 to TRBJ2-5; D call uncertain. Germline V gene lookup returns CDR1 SNHLY and CDR2 FYNNEI. CDR3 length equals 12 residues. Trimming took off 6 bases at V and 5 bases at J, with 10 bases between the two ends. The CDR3 DNA follows: TGTGCCAGCAGCCAAGTGGGTGAGACCCAGTACTTC. Protein sequence: CASSQVGETQYF.

This rearrangement joins TRBV7-9 to TRBJ2-1; D is unresolved. The germline V gene encodes CDR1 SEHNR and CDR2 FQNEAQ (reference sequence). Trimming removed 4 bases at V and 0 bases at J, with 13 bases between. The CDR3 runs to 16 residues. CDR3 in DNA: TGTGCCAGCAGCTACCTTCTGACCGGCTCCTACAATGAGCAGTTCTTC. As protein: CASSYLLTGSYNEQFF.

As to this clone: This CDR3 is also generated by other DNA sequences in the sample. The V and J genes are TRBV29-1 and TRBJ1-2, with 10 bases matching TRBD1. Trimming cost V 7 bases and J 5 bases; bases outside gene matches: 7. The CDR3 has 13 residues. Germline V gene sequence: CDR1 SQVTM, CDR2 ANQGSEA. CDR3 residues: CSAATGGRYGYTF. The CDR3 DNA reads TGCAGCGCGGCGACAGGGGGCAGGTATGGCTACACCTTC. Supplemented by reference TRBV29-1 and TRBJ1-2, the full variable domain reads SAVISQKPSRDICQRGTSLTIQCQVDSQVTMMFWYRQQPGQSLTLIATANQGSEATYESGFVIDKFPISRPNLTFSTLTVSNMSPEDSSIYLCSAATGGRYGYTFGSGTRLTVV.

The V and J genes are TRBV10-3 and TRBJ1-2, with 7 positions matching TRBD1. This CDR3 is 14 amino acids long. Losses at the gene ends were 0 bases for V and 8 bases for J; bases not matched to a gene: 6. Per germline, CDR1 ENHRY and CDR2 SYGVKD. The CDR3: CAISESPGTDGYTF. As DNA, the CDR3 is TGTGCCATCAGTGAGTCTCCAGGGACAGACGGCTACACCTTC.

This clone was observed a single time. CDR3 bases: TGCGCCAGCAGGGCAGGGAGCACAGATACGCAGTATTTT. Residues: CASRAGSTDTQYF. The J gene is TRBJ2-3, the V gene TRBV4-1; D is perhaps TRBD1 (5 bases). The V gene lost 6 bases and the J gene lost 0 bases, with 7 bases spanning the gap. Germline assignment: CDR1 MGHRA and CDR2 YSYEKL. The CDR3 sequence is 13 residues long.

The CDR3 loop is CASSIGGGSDTEAFF. CDR3 in DNA: TGTGCCAGTAGTATTGGAGGAGGGTCGGACACTGAAGCTTTCTTT. The rearrangement joins TRBV19 to TRBJ1-1; D uncertain. Germline V lookup: CDR1 LNHDA, CDR2 SQIVND (reference sequence). The CDR3 length is 15 residues. The V and J ends lost 3 bases and 3 bases respectively, with 14 bases between them.

This rearrangement joins TRBV7-2 to TRBJ1-1; 10 positions agree with TRBD1. The J segment lost 6 bases and the V segment lost 2 bases, leaving 6 bases of the junction unmatched. The germline V gene encodes CDR1 SGHTA and CDR2 FQGNSA. CDR3 size: 15 residues. CDR3: CASSLLGQGWSEAFF. CDR3 coding DNA: TGTGCCAGCAGCTTACTGGGACAGGGGTGGTCTGAAGCTTTCTTT.

The rearrangement links TRBV5-1 to TRBJ1-5; tentative D call: TRBD1 (6 bases). The CDR3 has 16 amino acids. Per the germline V gene, CDR1 is SGHRS and CDR2 is YFSETQ. V was shortened by 0 bases and J by 5 bases, with 15 bases between the two germline ends. As DNA, the CDR3 is TGCGCCAGCAGCTTGGGAGGGGGGGCTTTGGATCAGCCCCAGCATTTT. It specifies CASSLGGGALDQPQHF.

This clone was seen just once. This chain joins TRBV6-5 and TRBJ1-5; possibly TRBD1 for D (5 bases). The CDR3 loop spans 15 amino acids. Looked up from germline, CDR1 is MNHEY and CDR2 is SVGAGI. The V end was cut by 6 bases, the J end by 1 base, with 13 bases between. CDR3 nucleotides: TGTGCCAGCAGCCTCAAGGGGTTGAGCAATCAGCCCCAGCATTTT. Translated, it gives CASSLKGLSNQPQHF.

V and J are TRBV6-1 and TRBJ1-2; no reliable D call. The CDR3 contains 15 residues. V was pared by 2 bases and J by 4 bases, with 14 bases between. Germline lookup yields CDR1 MNHNS and CDR2 SASEGT. In nucleotides, the CDR3 is TGTGCCAGCAGTGAATCGTCTCTTGGAAGCTATGGCTACACCTTC. The encoded protein is CASSESSLGSYGYTF.

The chain combines TRBV4-2 with TRBJ2-7; D may be TRBD1 or TRBD2 (5 bases each). Germline V gives CDR1 LGHNA, CDR2 YNFKEQ. Trimming took off 4 bases at V and 1 base at J, with 20 bases between the two ends. The CDR3 contains 17 residues. CDR3 nucleotides: TGTGCCAGCAGCCGAGTCTCCGGGACCCGGGGTTCCTACGAGCAGTACTTC. Translated, it gives CASSRVSGTRGSYEQYF.

Only a few counts were recorded for this clone. The chain combines TRBV5-4 with TRBJ2-1; 7 bases align to TRBD1. The junction had 8 bases not matched to a gene; V was cut back by 4 bases and J by 4 bases. The CDR3 extends over 15 amino acids. Per the germline V gene, CDR1 is SGHNT and CDR2 is YYREEE (reference sequence). CDR3 DNA: TGTGCCAGCAGCCCCCCGGGACAGCATTACAATGAGCAGTTCTTC. Protein: CASSPPGQHYNEQFF.

J is TRBJ2-1 and V is TRBV4-2, with D possibly matching TRBD2 (5 bases). V shed 0 bases and J shed 11 bases, with 20 bases lying between them. Germline CDR1 reads LGHNA; CDR2 reads YNFKEQ. This CDR3 spans 16 amino acids. CDR3 sequence reads: CASSQDGRVTNEKQFF. The CDR3 nucleotides are TGTGCCAGCAGCCAAGATGGGCGGGTAACCAATGAGAAGCAGTTCTTC.

With regard to this clone: The same CDR3 also results from other DNA sequences found in this sample. The chain links TRBV7-3 to TRBJ2-1, with TRBD2 matching over 9 bases. Germline values: CDR1 SGHTA, CDR2 FQGTGA. This CDR3 contains 15 residues. The J segment lost 1 base and the V segment lost 6 bases, leaving 4 bases of the junction unmatched. This chain's CDR3 is CASSRSGSSYNEQFF. The CDR3 bases are TGTGCCAGCAGTCGTAGCGGGAGTTCCTACAATGAGCAGTTCTTC.

The chain recombines TRBV2 with TRBJ1-2; TRBD1 is a possible D gene (5 bases). The V and J ends lost 4 bases and 11 bases respectively, with 20 bases between them. The length of the CDR3 is 14 residues. CDR1 and CDR2 from the germline V gene are SNHLY and FYNNEI. The CDR3 here is CASSGSRQPRGYTF. For the CDR3, the DNA is TGTGCCAGCAGTGGCTCGCGACAGCCACGGGGGTACACCTTC.